Here is one T cell receptor beta chain with its context. What it binds is unknown. The data stem from a study of STAT5B mutations in CD4+ large granular lymphocyte leukemia. The authors' processing: A productive frequency of 2.59 x 10-5 was the lowest detectable. Profiled with immunoSEQ multiplex PCR; TCRdb holds only in-frame clones, not every one. V, J and clone size are those of that table, while D and trimming were read from the DNA. The table has over 25,000 clones, around 86% seen once. Buffy coats from healthy blood donors served as controls. Germline trimming cut 0 bases from V and 7 bases from J; bases unmatched to any gene: 2. Germline-derived CDR1 and CDR2 are MNHEY and SVGAGI. The CDR3 contains 15 residues. Study-level results: Compared with healthy controls (2/35), patient top clones favored TRBV06 (8/27).

Source material: CD4+ T cells from blood buffy coats. The sequence was collected from a human donor in good health. The genes are TRBV6-5 and TRBJ1-4; TRBD1 aligns across 10 bases. Here the CDR3 reads CASSYSDRGSEKLFF. The CDR3 DNA reads as TGTGCCAGCAGTTACTCGGACAGGGGGAGTGAAAAACTGTTTTTT.